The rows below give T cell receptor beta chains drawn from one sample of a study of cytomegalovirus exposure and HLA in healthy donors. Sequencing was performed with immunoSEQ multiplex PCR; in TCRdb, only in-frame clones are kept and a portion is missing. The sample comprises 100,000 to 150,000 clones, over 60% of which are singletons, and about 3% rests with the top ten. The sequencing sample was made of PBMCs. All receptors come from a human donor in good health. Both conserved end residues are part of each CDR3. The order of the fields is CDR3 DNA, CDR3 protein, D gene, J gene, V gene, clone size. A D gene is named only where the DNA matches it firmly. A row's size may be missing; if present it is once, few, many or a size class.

TGTGCCAGCAGCGGCGGAACGGGACAGGTGAATTCACCCCTCCACTTT | CASSGGTGQVNSPLHF | TRBD1 | TRBJ1-6 | TRBV9 | .
TGTGCCAGTAGCACCCCCGGCAGGGCCGAGCAGTACTTC | CASSTPGRAEQYF | . | TRBJ2-7 | TRBV19 | .
TGTGCCACCTCGGAGGCGGTACAAAACTATGGCTACACCTTC | CATSEAVQNYGYTF | . | TRBJ1-2 | TRBV28 | .
TGTGCCAGCAGCTTAGGCCCCCCGGGACTAGTCTCCTATGAGCAGTTCTTC | CASSLGPPGLVSYEQFF | TRBD2 | TRBJ2-1 | TRBV11-3 | .
TGCGCCAGCAGCACTGACAGGGGCCACTTCTACGAGCAGTACTTC | CASSTDRGHFYEQYF | TRBD1 | TRBJ2-7 | TRBV5-1 | .
TGCGCCAGCAGCCAAGTACAGGCCGGGGAGCTGTTTTTT | CASSQVQAGELFF | . | TRBJ2-2 | TRBV4-3 | .
TGTGCCAGCAGCCCGTGGGGGGGCAAACAAGAGACCCAGTACTTC | CASSPWGGKQETQYF | . | TRBJ2-5 | TRBV7-6 | .
TGTGCCAGCAGCCCCACAGAGACATCCACAGATACGCAGTATTTT | CASSPTETSTDTQYF | . | TRBJ2-3 | TRBV7-3 | .
TGTGCCAGCAGCTGGACACATAGCTCCTACAATGAGCAGTTCTTC | CASSWTHSSYNEQFF | . | TRBJ2-1 | TRBV5-4 | once
TGTGCCAGCAGGCCCCGGGCCCTCGGGGTGAACACTGAAGCTTTCTTT | CASRPRALGVNTEAFF | . | TRBJ1-1 | TRBV2 | .
TGTGCCAGTCGAACAGCTAACTATGGCTACACCTTC | CASRTANYGYTF | . | TRBJ1-2 | TRBV19 | .
TGTGCCAGCAGAATCGAGGGACTTCAAGGCTACACCTTC | CASRIEGLQGYTF | . | TRBJ1-2 | TRBV2 | .
TGTGCCAGCAGCTTAGCCCCAGTAAGCTCCTACGAGCAGTACTTC | CASSLAPVSSYEQYF | . | TRBJ2-7 | TRBV7-2 | .
TGCGCCAGCAGTTCGGGCCGGACAGGGGGCAGCACCGGGGAGCTGTTTTTT | CASSSGRTGGSTGELFF | TRBD1 | TRBJ2-2 | TRBV5-1 | .
TGTGCCTGGACCCCCTTTCCCCGGGACAGGGGAAGTGGTCCGAGAGAGACCCAGTACTTC | CAWTPFPRDRGSGPRETQYF | TRBD1 | TRBJ2-5 | TRBV30 | .
TGCGCCAGCAGCCAAGTAGGGGGGGAGCCAACCCGAAACACCATATATTTT | CASSQVGGEPTRNTIYF | . | TRBJ1-3 | TRBV4-1 | .
TGTGCCAGTAGCTACGGACAGGGTTTCTACGAGCAGTACTTC | CASSYGQGFYEQYF | TRBD1 | TRBJ2-7 | TRBV19 | .
TGTGCCAGCTCATCCACGACCGGGACGGACTACTCTGGAAACACCATATATTTT | CASSSTTGTDYSGNTIYF | . | TRBJ1-3 | TRBV18 | .
TGTGCCAGCAGTCCCCGACTAGCGGAGACCTACGAGCAGTACTTC | CASSPRLAETYEQYF | TRBD2 | TRBJ2-7 | TRBV28 | .
TGTGCCAGCAGACAAGGACACCGTCAGGGGAACACTGAAGCTTTCTTT | CASRQGHRQGNTEAFF | . | TRBJ1-1 | TRBV11-1 | .
TGTGCCAGCAGTTTCAGGGAGAACACCGGGGAGCTGTTTTTT | CASSFRENTGELFF | . | TRBJ2-2 | TRBV27 | .
TGTGCCAGCAGTGAACCGGTCGGAGAAGAGGACACTGAAGCTTTCTTT | CASSEPVGEEDTEAFF | . | TRBJ1-1 | TRBV2 | .
TGTGCCAGCAGCTTAACGGGGGGACAGCCCCAGCATTTT | CASSLTGGQPQHF | . | TRBJ1-5 | TRBV7-3 | .
TGCGCCAGCAGTCCGGAGAGCTCCTACGAGCAGTACTTC | CASSPESSYEQYF | . | TRBJ2-7 | TRBV23-1 | .
TGTGCCAGCAGTGAATCCCCCCTGACGGGTAGCTACACCTTC | CASSESPLTGSYTF | . | TRBJ1-2 | TRBV25-1 | .
TGTGCCAGCAGCTCGAACCAGGGGGCAGGGGGCTACACCTTC | CASSSNQGAGGYTF | TRBD1 | TRBJ1-2 | TRBV5-4 | .
TGTGCCAGTAGTATTGAGACTTACACAGATACGCAGTATTTT | CASSIETYTDTQYF | . | TRBJ2-3 | TRBV19 | .
TGTGCCAGCAGTTCCCCGACAGGACCCCCTAACTATGGCTACACCTTC | CASSSPTGPPNYGYTF | . | TRBJ1-2 | TRBV28 | .
TGCGCCAGCAGCCGTGGAGGGTCGGTAACTAATGAAAAACTGTTTTTT | CASSRGGSVTNEKLFF | . | TRBJ1-4 | TRBV5-1 | .
TGCGCCAGCAGCCAGACCCGGGACTCTTCTACGCAGTATTTT | CASSQTRDSSTQYF | . | TRBJ2-3 | TRBV4-3 | few
TGTGCCAGCAGGTTACTAGCGGGGGGGAGCACAGATACGCAGTATTTT | CASRLLAGGSTDTQYF | TRBD2 | TRBJ2-3 | TRBV2 | .
TGTGCCAGCAGTTTCCGGGACTTCCACTACGAGCAGTACTTC | CASSFRDFHYEQYF | . | TRBJ2-7 | TRBV6-5 | .
TGTGCCTGGAGTGTACTGGGACAGGGACGCGAGCAGTACTTC | CAWSVLGQGREQYF | TRBD1 | TRBJ2-7 | TRBV30 | .
TGTGCCAGCAGCTTAACAGGGAGCTCCTACGAGCAGTACTTC | CASSLTGSSYEQYF | . | TRBJ2-7 | TRBV7-9 | .
TGTGCCAGCAGCTCGGGACAGGGCAATGAAAAACTGTTTTTT | CASSSGQGNEKLFF | TRBD1 | TRBJ1-4 | TRBV5-6 | .
TGCGCCAGCAAAAATACACACAAACAGATTTCTAGCACAGATACGCAGTATTTT | CASKNTHKQISSTDTQYF | . | TRBJ2-3 | TRBV5-1 | .
TGTGCCAGCAGCGACAGGGGAGGTCAGCCCCAGCATTTT | CASSDRGGQPQHF | TRBD1 | TRBJ1-5 | TRBV6-5 | few
TGTGCCAGCAGCTTAGGGGGCAGGGGGCCAAAGATCGGGGAGCTGTTTTTT | CASSLGGRGPKIGELFF | TRBD1 | TRBJ2-2 | TRBV7-8 | .
TGTGCCAGCAGCGAGGGGGCCCATCCCACAGGGGACTCTGGGGCCAACGTCCTGACTTTC | CASSEGAHPTGDSGANVLTF | TRBD1 | TRBJ2-6 | TRBV9 | few
TGTGCCAGCAGCCCCCTCCGGCGGGGATCAACTAATGAAAAACTGTTTTTT | CASSPLRRGSTNEKLFF | . | TRBJ1-4 | TRBV14 | .
TGTGCCAGCAGCTTTTTTCTGTCCTACAATGAGCAGTTCTTC | CASSFFLSYNEQFF | . | TRBJ2-1 | TRBV5-4 | few
TGTGCCAGCAGTTCCCTCGGTCGAACTGTAGATACGCAGTATTTT | CASSSLGRTVDTQYF | . | TRBJ2-3 | TRBV6-1 | .
TGCGCCAGCAGCTTGGTGCTAGTAAGCAATGAGCAGTTCTTC | CASSLVLVSNEQFF | . | TRBJ2-1 | TRBV5-1 | few